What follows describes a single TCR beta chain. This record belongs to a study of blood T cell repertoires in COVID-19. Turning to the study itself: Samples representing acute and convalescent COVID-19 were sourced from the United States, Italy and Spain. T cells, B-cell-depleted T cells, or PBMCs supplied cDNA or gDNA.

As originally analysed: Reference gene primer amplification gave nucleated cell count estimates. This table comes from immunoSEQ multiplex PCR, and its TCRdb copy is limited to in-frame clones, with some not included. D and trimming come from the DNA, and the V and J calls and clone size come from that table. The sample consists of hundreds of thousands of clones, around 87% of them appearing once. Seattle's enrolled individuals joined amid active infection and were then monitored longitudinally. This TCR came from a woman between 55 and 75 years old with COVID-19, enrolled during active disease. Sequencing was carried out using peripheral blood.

In nucleotides, the CDR3 is TGTGCCAGCAGCAAAGCGCGGGGACAGGGGCGCGGGGGGGAAAGGCGCTATGGCTACACCTTC. The encoded protein is CASSKARGQGRGGERRYGYTF. This sequence joins TRBV21-1 and TRBJ1-2. TRBV21-1 is a pseudogene segment. The CDR3 totals 21 residues.